The rows below give T cell receptor beta chains drawn from one sample of a study of CD8 T cells in ankylosing spondylitis. Each CDR3 protein gets one entry after TCRdb re-called the 5' RACE reads with MiXCR. This table has 700,000 or so distinct CDR3 sequences, around 20% appearing once. Sequenced material: blood, either unsorted or a sorted T cell fraction (not recorded which). Source of these receptors: a male donor with ankylosing spondylitis. Both conserved end residues are part of each CDR3. The order of the fields is J gene, V gene, clone size, D gene, CDR3 DNA, CDR3 protein. D genes are given only for firm matches. Clone size is shown for a subset of rows, as once, few, many or a class of expanded clone.

>TRBJ2-1|TRBV27|few|TRBD2
TGTGCCAGCAGTGTTAGCGGGGCTTTCTACAATGAGCAGTTCTTC
CASSVSGAFYNEQFF
>TRBJ2-7|TRBV29-1|NA|NA
TGCAGCGTTGTGGGGCCCCAGGGCGAGCAGTACTTC
CSVVGPQGEQYF
>TRBJ2-1|TRBV5-5|NA|TRBD2
TGTGCCAGCAGCTTGCCGAGCGGGAGCCCCAATGAGCAGTTCTTC
CASSLPSGSPNEQFF
>TRBJ1-5|TRBV15|NA|NA
TGTGCCACCAGCAGGGGACTGCCAGAGAATCAGCCCCAGCATTTT
CATSRGLPENQPQHF
>TRBJ1-2|TRBV29-1|few|NA
TGCAGCGTTGAATCGTTCAGTAACTATGGCTACACCTTC
CSVESFSNYGYTF
>TRBJ1-1|TRBV6-1|NA|NA
TGTGCCAGCAGATCAGACGGCCAAGCGGACACTGAAGCTTTCTTT
CASRSDGQADTEAFF
>TRBJ2-1|TRBV13|few|NA
TGTGCCAGCAGCATTAGCGCGGGGAATGAGCAGTTCTTC
CASSISAGNEQFF
>TRBJ1-2|TRBV28|few|NA
TGTGCCAGCAGTTTAGGGGCAGCCGCTTACTATGGCTACACCTTC
CASSLGAAAYYGYTF
>TRBJ2-1|TRBV12-3/TRBV12-4|NA|TRBD2
TGTGCCAGCAGTTTAGCCCTAGCGGGGGTGCAGTTCTTC
CASSLALAGVQFF
>TRBJ2-7|TRBV20-1|few|TRBD1
TGCAGTGCTAGAGGCACGGGACAGGGCCCGTACGAGCAGTACTTC
CSARGTGQGPYEQYF
>TRBJ2-1|TRBV29-1|many|NA
TGCAGCGGAGACGCCTTGAATTTTAATGAGCAGTTCTTC
CSGDALNFNEQFF
>TRBJ2-1|TRBV4-2|NA|TRBD2
TGTGCCAGCAGCCAAGGCGGCGGGAGGGCCCCCCATGAGCAGTTCTTC
CASSQGGGRAPHEQFF
>TRBJ1-6|TRBV5-1|NA|NA
TGCGCCAGCAGCTTGAGCGTTAATTCACCCCTCCACTTT
CASSLSVNSPLHF
>TRBJ2-1|TRBV7-9|NA|TRBD1
TGTGCCAGCAGCTCCGGGACAGGGAACAACAATGAGCAGTTCTTC
CASSSGTGNNNEQFF
>TRBJ2-3|TRBV18|NA|NA
TGTGCCAGCTCACCATACAGGTCGGGCACAGATACGCAGTATTTT
CASSPYRSGTDTQYF
>TRBJ2-5|TRBV5-1|NA|NA
TGCGCCAGCAGCTTGGGAAGGCAGATCAATATACAAGAGACCCAGTACTTC
CASSLGRQINIQETQYF
>TRBJ2-1|TRBV18|NA|NA
TGTGCCAGCTCACCGCGGGACCCAGGGCCCTACAATGAGCAGTTCTTC
CASSPRDPGPYNEQFF
>TRBJ1-5|TRBV12-3/TRBV12-4|many|NA
TGTGCCAGCAGTTCAGGGACCAATCAGCCCCAGCATTTT
CASSSGTNQPQHF
>TRBJ2-7|TRBV28|many|TRBD2
TGTGCCAGCAGTTTACGCCGCTGGGGTACTAGCGGGACCGACTACGAGCAGTACTTC
CASSLRRWGTSGTDYEQYF
>TRBJ1-6|TRBV2|few|NA
TGTGCCAGCAGTGAATTCGAGGGGTGGAATTCACCCCTCCACTTT
CASSEFEGWNSPLHF
>TRBJ2-1|TRBV3-1|NA|TRBD2
TGTGCCAGCAGCCAAGGGACTAGCGGGGCCGGCGATGAGCAGTTCTTC
CASSQGTSGAGDEQFF
>TRBJ2-1|TRBV4-3|few|TRBD2
TGCGCCAGCAGCCAAGACCTAGCGGGAGTCTACAATGAGCAGTTCTTC
CASSQDLAGVYNEQFF